This T cell receptor beta chain was recorded in a study of T cell responses to AZD1222 COVID-19 vaccine. The protocol was immunoSEQ multiplex PCR, while the TCRdb copy is restricted to in-frame clones and leaves out a portion. The sample holds about 140,000 clones, over 75% seen once. Germline CDR1 and CDR2: LGHDT and YNNKEL (reference sequence). The CDR3 is 15 amino acids. Trimming took 2 bases from V and 0 from J, leaving 8 bases between them. The chain is built from TRBV3-1 (or the pseudogene TRBV3-2) and TRBJ2-1; D is possibly TRBD2 (5 bases). Here the sequenced sample was peripheral blood, taken on day 0 of AZD1222 vaccination. This sequence was found in an adult in good health. The CDR3 region is CASSQPGISYNEQFF. The CDR3 coding sequence is TGTGCCAGCAGCCAACCGGGAATCTCCTACAATGAGCAGTTCTTC.